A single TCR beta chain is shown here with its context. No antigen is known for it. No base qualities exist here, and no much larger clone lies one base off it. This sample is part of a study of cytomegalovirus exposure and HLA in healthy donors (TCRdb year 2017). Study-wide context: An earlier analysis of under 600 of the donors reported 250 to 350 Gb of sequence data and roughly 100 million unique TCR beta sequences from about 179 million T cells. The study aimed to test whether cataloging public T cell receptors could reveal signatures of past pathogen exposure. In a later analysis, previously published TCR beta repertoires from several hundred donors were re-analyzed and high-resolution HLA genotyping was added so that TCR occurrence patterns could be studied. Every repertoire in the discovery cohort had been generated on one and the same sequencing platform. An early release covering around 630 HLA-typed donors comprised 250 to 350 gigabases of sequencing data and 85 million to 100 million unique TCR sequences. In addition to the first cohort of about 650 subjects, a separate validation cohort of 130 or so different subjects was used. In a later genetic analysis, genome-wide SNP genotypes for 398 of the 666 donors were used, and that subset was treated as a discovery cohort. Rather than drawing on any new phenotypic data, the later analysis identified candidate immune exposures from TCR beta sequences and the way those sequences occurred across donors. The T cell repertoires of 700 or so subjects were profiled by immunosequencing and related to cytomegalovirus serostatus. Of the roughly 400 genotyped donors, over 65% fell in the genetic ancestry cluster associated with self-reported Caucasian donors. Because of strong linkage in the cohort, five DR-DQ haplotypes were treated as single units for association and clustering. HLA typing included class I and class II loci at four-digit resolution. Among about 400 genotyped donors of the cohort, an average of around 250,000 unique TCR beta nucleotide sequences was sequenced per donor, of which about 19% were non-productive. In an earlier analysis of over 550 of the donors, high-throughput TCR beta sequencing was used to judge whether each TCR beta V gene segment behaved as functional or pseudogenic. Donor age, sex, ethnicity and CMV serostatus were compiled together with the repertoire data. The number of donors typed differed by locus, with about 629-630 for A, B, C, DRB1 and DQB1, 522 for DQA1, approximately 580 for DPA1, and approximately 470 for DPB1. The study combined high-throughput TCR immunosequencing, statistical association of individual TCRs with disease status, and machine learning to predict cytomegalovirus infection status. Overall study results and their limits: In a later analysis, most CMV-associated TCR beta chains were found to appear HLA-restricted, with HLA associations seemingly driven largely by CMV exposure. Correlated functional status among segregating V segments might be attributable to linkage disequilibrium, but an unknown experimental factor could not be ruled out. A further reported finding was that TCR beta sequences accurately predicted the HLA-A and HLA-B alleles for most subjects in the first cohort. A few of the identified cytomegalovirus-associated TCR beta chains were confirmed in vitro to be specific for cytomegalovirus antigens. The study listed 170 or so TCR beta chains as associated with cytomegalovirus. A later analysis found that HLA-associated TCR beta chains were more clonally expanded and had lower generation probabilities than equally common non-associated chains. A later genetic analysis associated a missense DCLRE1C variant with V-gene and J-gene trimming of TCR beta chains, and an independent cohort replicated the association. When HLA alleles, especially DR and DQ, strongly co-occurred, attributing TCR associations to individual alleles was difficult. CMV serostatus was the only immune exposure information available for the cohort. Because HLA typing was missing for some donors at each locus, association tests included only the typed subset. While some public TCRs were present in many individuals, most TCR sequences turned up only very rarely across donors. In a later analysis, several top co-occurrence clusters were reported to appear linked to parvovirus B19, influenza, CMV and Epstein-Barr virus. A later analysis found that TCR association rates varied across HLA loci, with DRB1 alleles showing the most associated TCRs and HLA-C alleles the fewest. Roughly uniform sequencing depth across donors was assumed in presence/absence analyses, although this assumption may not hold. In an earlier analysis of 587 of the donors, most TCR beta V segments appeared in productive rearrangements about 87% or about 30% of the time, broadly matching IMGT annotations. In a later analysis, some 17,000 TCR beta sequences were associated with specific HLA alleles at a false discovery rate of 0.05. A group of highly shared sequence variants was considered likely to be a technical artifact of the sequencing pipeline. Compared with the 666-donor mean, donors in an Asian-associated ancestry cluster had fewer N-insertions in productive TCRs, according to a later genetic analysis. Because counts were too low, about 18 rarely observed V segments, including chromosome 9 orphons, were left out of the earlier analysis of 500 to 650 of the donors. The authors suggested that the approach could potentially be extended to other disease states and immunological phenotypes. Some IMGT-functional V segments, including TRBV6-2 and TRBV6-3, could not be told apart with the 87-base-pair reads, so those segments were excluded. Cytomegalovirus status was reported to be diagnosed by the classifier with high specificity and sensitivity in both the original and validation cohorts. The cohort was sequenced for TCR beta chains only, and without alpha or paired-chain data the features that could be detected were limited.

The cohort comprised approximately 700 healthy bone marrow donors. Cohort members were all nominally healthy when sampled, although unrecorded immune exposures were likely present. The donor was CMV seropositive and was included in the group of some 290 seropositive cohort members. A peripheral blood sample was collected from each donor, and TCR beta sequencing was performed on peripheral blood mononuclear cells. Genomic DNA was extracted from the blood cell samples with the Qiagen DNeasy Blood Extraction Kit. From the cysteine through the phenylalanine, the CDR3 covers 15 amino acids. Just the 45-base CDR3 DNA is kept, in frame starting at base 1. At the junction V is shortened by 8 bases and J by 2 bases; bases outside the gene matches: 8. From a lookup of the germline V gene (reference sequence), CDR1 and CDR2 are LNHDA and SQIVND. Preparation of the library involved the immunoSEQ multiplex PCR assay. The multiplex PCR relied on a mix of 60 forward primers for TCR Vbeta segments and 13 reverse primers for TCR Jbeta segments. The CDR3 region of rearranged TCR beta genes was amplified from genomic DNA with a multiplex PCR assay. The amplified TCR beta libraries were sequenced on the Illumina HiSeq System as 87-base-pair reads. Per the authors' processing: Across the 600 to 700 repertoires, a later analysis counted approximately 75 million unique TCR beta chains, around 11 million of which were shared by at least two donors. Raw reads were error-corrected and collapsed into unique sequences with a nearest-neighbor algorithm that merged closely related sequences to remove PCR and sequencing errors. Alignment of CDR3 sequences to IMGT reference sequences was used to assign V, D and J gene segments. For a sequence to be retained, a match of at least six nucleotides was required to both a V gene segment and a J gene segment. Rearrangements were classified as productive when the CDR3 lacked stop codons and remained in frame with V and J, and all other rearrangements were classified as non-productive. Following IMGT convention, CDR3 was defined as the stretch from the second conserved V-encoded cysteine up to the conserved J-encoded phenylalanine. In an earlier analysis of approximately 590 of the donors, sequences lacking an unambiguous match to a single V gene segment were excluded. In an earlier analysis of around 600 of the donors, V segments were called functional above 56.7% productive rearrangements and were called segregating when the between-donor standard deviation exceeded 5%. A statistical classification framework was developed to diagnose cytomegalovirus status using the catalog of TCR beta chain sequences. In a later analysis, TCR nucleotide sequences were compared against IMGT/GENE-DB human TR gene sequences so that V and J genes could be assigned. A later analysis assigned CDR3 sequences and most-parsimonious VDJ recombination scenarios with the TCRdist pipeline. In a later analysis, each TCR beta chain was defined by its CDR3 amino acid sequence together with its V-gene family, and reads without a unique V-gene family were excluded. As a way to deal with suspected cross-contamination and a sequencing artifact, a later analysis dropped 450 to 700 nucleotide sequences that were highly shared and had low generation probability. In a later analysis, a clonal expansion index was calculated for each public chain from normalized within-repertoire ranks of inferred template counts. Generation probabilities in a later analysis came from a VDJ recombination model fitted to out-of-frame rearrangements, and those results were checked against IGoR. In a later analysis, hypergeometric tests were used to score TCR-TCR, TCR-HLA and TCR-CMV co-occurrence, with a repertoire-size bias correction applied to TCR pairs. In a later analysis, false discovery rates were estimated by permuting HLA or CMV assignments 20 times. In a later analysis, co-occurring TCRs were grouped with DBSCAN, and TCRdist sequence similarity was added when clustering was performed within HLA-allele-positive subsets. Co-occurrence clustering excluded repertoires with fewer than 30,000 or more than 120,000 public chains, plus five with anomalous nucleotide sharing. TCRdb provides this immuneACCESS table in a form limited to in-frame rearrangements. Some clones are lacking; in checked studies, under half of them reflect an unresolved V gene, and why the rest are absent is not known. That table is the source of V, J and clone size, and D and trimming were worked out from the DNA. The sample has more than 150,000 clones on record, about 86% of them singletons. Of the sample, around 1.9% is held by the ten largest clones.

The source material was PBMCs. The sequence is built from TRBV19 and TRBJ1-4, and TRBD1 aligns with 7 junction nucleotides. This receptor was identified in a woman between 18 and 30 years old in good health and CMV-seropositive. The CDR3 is CASSLVGQTNEKLFF. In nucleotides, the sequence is TGTGCCAGTTCTCTTGTGGGACAGACTAATGAAAAACTGTTTTTT. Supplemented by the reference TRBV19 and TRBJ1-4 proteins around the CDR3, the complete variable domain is DGGITQSPKYLFRKEGQNVTLSCEQNLNHDAMYWYRQDPGQGLRLIYYSQIVNDFQKGDIAEGYSVSREKKESFPLTVTSAQKNPTAFYLCASSLVGQTNEKLFFGSGTQLSVL.